This T cell receptor beta chain appears in the sequencing data of a study of naive and memory T cell subsets. Study results and caveats: Expression changes during T cell differentiation may affect RNA-based TCR counts.

Both TRBC1 and TRBC2 were covered by a beta constant-region primer of two equimolar oligonucleotides. Ligation attached a single-stranded oligonucleotide with a 12-nucleotide UMI and the SP2 primer to the cDNA 3' end. TCRdb fed the UMI-ligation and nested PCR reads into MiXCR, producing one record per CDR3 protein. Here the sample spans roughly 31,000 distinct CDR3 sequences, around 10% being singletons. This clonotype was seen many times. The target antigen is unknown. The J segment lost 5 bases and the V segment lost 6 bases, leaving 6 bases of the junction unmatched. The CDR3 has 15 amino acids. Germline CDR1 and CDR2: MNHNY and SVGAGI (reference sequence).

Sequencing was carried out using effector memory CD4+ T cells from blood. The subset is: effector memory, CD45RA- CD27-. V and J are TRBV6-6 and TRBJ2-3, with 12 bases matching TRBD2. The receptor was derived from a human donor in good health. CDR3 nucleotides: TGTGCCAGCAGCCCGGGACTAGCGGGTTTAGATACGCAGTATTTT. This sequence encodes CASSPGLAGLDTQYF.